The sequence of this T cell receptor beta chain was determined in a study of blood T cell repertoires in COVID-19. The wider study: Acute and convalescent COVID-19 samples came from the United States, Italy and Spain. In each case, the material was cDNA or gDNA derived from T cells, B-cell-depleted T cells, or PBMCs.

V was cut by 4 bases and J by 4 bases, with 9 bases left in between. Germline CDR1 and CDR2: SGHRS and YFSETQ. This CDR3 region has 12 residues. In the original analysis: The authors estimated nucleated cell counts from reference gene primer amplification. Data came from immunoSEQ multiplex PCR; TCRdb stores just in-frame clones and leaves some out. V and J calls plus clone size are reproduced from that table; the DNA served to infer D and trimming. The repertoire consists of approximately 180,000 clones, with approximately 85% occurring once and the leading ten covering approximately 10%. The sequenced material came from peripheral blood. This clonotype originated in a human donor with active or convalescent COVID-19. The donor label of this sample is uncertain. The V and J genes are TRBV5-1 and TRBJ2-7; D may be TRBD1 (6 bases). The CDR3 reads CASSPQGYEQYF. The DNA of the CDR3 is TGCGCCAGCAGCCCACAGGGTTACGAGCAGTACTTC.